This T cell receptor (beta chain) was captured by sequencing in a study of blood T cell repertoires in COVID-19 (dated by TCRdb to the early 2020s). For the study in its entirety: Samples from collaborators originated in the United States, Italy and Spain and spanned both the acute and convalescent phases of COVID-19. HLA class I and class II types, where available, came from metadata supplied by the sample provider rather than from assay-based typing. The repertoires were made available in a free public database intended to serve as a resource for research on the immune response to SARS-CoV-2. The material from the prospective study consisted of cDNA or gDNA derived from T cells, B-cell-depleted T cells, or PBMCs. Deeply sampled blood TCRbeta repertoires from subjects exposed to, actively infected with, or recovered from COVID-19 were included in the dataset. The samples were drawn from the first 160 participants of the ongoing ImmuneRACE study and from over 950 subjects provided by 6 global collaborators. Nearly every sample came with metadata listing a de-identified subject ID, COVID-19 status, age in years and sex. Findings and caveats that apply to the study as a whole: How much clinical and demographic metadata was included differed by source and by participant, and the metadata was provided uncurated.

Collaborating institutions collected whole blood in K2EDTA tubes following their own protocols. Collaborator samples were shipped for TCRbeta analysis as frozen whole blood, isolated PBMCs, or DNA extracted from either sample type. TCRbeta CDR3 regions were amplified from genomic DNA using the immunoSEQ Assay, a bias-controlled multiplex PCR. In the paper's pipeline: Within the assay, amplification of reference gene primers was used to estimate how many nucleated cells each sample contained. To quantify the absolute abundance of each unique TCRbeta CDR3 rearrangement, sequence reads were collapsed and filtered. For each sample, productive Simpson clonality was calculated as the square root of Simpson's diversity index across productive rearrangements. TCRdb stores this immuneACCESS table with in-frame sequences only. Part of the clones is absent; in the studies checked, under half of the shortfall reflects unresolved V genes, and no reason is known for the rest. D and trimming come from the DNA, and the V and J calls and clone size come from that table. The sample table shows roughly 140,000 clones, and approximately 82% are seen once. Clones ranked in the top ten supply about 7.8% of the sample.

There are 16 amino acids in the CDR3, from cysteine to phenylalanine inclusive. Only the CDR3 portion is preserved as DNA: 48 bases, with reading frame beginning at the first base. The junction carries 15 bases between V and J, which are trimmed by 4 bases and 3 bases respectively. The CDR1 and CDR2 encoded by the germline V gene are KGHDR and SFDVKD. With respect to this clone: Its recognized antigen is unknown. Per-base qualities were not stored, and no clone one base away is much larger.

The receptor chain draws on TRBV24-1 and TRBJ1-5, with the D gene not confidently named. This receptor was taken from a woman between 50 and 59 years old in a cohort sampled during active or convalescent COVID-19. Source material: peripheral blood. The CDR3 protein is CATSDPRVGSNQPQHF. The sequenced DNA: TGTGCCACCAGTGACCCGAGAGTGGGCTCCAATCAGCCCCAGCATTTT.